Detailed here is one T cell receptor (beta chain). Its target is not known. The data stem from a study of cytomegalovirus exposure and HLA in healthy donors. Findings and caveats of the study: Among TCR beta chains, those listed as cytomegalovirus-associated numbered 164. In a later analysis, TCR association rates varied by HLA locus: DRB1 most, HLA-C fewest.

Trimming shortened V by 4 bases and J by 7 bases, and 13 bases separated the two germline ends. The CDR3 covers 14 residues. The germline gives CDR1 SEHNR, CDR2 FQNEAQ (reference sequence). 13 Jbeta primers and 60 Vbeta primers were used for the PCR. In the study's own analysis: Unique TCR beta chains numbered roughly 84 million in a later analysis, with some 9.9 million shared. Sequenced by immunoSEQ multiplex PCR; TCRdb stores in-frame clones only, minus some. From that table come the V and J calls and clone size; the DNA was used to work out D and trimming. The sample includes fewer than 100,000 clones, roughly 80% of them seen just once.

The TCR sequence derives from a man in his forties or fifties in good health and CMV-seropositive. This chain uses TRBV7-9 with TRBJ2-2; possible D gene TRBD1, 6 bases. What was sequenced was PBMCs. The CDR3: CASSSQGPGGELFF. CDR3 DNA: TGTGCCAGCAGCTCGCAGGGGCCAGGCGGGGAGCTGTTTTTT. The whole variable domain, remainder taken from reference TRBV7-9 and TRBJ2-2, is DTGVSQNPRHKITKRGQNVTFRCDPISEHNRLYWYRQTLGQGPEFLTYFQNEAQLEKSRLLSDRFSAERPKGSFSTLEIQRTEQGDSAMYLCASSSQGPGGELFFGEGSRLTVL.